This T cell receptor beta chain derives from a study of CD8+ T cells in alopecia areata. Study summary: Tofacitinib was taken orally by treated patients, and the dose was 5 to 10 mg twice daily. General study results and limits: Across lesional scalp, and particularly alopecia totalis/universalis, clonality surpassed that of normal scalp.

Comments on this clone: Its target is not known.

Extracted from the samples, RNA was reverse transcribed into cDNA to serve as the sequencing template. Measured with immunoSEQ multiplex PCR; TCRdb has only the in-frame clones, and not every one. The repertoire has over 95,000 clones, 35% to 45% of them found once; the top ten carry 1% to 1.5%. The germline V gene encodes CDR1 MRHNA and CDR2 SNTAGT. The CDR3 runs to 14 residues. Trimming removed 6 bases from V and 7 bases from J; junction bases left unmatched: 5. This TCR was sampled from a human donor with alopecia areata. The material sequenced was CD4+ T cells sorted from blood. The V gene is TRBV6-4, the J gene TRBJ2-1; 11 positions match TRBD2. This CDR3 is CASSPLAGANEQFF. The CDR3 DNA follows: TGTGCCAGCAGCCCACTAGCGGGAGCGAATGAGCAGTTCTTC.